Given below is one TCR beta chain in context. Assay used: immunoSEQ multiplex PCR; TCRdb lists only in-frame clones, some missing. This table has 250,000 to 300,000 clones, 81% appearing once. This entry comes from a study of blood T cell repertoires in COVID-19. At the level of the study: The samples span acute and convalescent COVID-19 from the United States, Italy and Spain. Sources were T cells, B-cell-depleted T cells, or PBMCs; the material itself was cDNA or gDNA.

CDR1 is SQVTM and CDR2 is ANQGSEA in the germline V gene. The CDR3 has 14 residues. The trim removed 6 bases at V and 4 bases at J, leaving 11 bases unmatched. The origin of this receptor is a woman aged 55-69 years with active or convalescent COVID-19. This chain joins TRBV29-1 and TRBJ2-7; TRBD1 matches 8 bases. The sample taken for sequencing was peripheral blood. The CDR3 region is CSVESGQGIYEQYF. The CDR3 bases are TGCAGCGTGGAGAGTGGACAGGGAATATACGAGCAGTACTTC.